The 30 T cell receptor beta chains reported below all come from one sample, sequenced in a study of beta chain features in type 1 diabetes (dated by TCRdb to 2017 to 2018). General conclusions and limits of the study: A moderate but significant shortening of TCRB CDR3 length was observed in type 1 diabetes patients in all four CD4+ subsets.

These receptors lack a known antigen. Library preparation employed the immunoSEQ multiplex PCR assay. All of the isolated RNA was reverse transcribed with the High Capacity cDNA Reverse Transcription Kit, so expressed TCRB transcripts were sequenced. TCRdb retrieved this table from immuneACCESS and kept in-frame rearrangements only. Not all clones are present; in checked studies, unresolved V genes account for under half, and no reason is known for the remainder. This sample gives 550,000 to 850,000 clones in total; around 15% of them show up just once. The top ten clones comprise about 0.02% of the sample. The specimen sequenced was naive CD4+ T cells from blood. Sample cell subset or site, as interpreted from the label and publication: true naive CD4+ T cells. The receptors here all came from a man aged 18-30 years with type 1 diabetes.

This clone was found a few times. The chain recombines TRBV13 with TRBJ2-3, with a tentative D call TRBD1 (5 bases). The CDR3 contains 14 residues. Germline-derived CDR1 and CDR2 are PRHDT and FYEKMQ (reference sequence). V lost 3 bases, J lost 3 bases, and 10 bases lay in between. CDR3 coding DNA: TGTGCCAGCAGCTTCAGGGTTCTAACAGATACGCAGTATTTT. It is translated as CASSFRVLTDTQYF.

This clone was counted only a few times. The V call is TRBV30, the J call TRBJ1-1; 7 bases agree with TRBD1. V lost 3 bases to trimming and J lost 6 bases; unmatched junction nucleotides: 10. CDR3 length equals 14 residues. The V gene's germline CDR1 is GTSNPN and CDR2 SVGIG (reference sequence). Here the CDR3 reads CAWRKPQGTAEAFF. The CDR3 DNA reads TGTGCCTGGAGGAAGCCGCAGGGGACAGCTGAAGCTTTCTTT.

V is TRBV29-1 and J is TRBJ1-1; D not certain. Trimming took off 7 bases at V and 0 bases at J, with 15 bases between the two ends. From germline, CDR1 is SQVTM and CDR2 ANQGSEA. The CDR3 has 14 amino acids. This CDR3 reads CSGATRPMNTEAFF. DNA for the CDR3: TGCAGCGGGGCCACTCGACCGATGAACACTGAAGCTTTCTTT.

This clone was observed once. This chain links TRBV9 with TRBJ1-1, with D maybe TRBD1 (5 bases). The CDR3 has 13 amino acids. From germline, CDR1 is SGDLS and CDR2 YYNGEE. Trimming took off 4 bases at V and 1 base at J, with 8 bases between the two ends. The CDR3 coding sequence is TGTGCCAGCAGCCAAACAGGGAACACTGAAGCTTTCTTT. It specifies CASSQTGNTEAFF.

The DNA of the CDR3 is TGCGCCAGCAGCTTGGAAGGTATATCGATATCGGGGCAGTACTTC. Translation gives CASSLEGISISGQYF. The chain joins TRBV5-1 to TRBJ2-7; unclear D gene. The germline V gene has CDR1 SGHRS and CDR2 YFSETQ. This CDR3 is built from 15 residues. The V end lost 0 bases, the J end lost 9 bases, and 19 bases lay between the germline ends.

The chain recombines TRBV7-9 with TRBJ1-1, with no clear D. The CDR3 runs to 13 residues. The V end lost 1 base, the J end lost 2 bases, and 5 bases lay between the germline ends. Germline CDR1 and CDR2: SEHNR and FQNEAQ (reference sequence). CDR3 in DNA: TGTGCCAGCAGCTTAGTCTTCAACACTGAAGCTTTCTTT. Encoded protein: CASSLVFNTEAFF.

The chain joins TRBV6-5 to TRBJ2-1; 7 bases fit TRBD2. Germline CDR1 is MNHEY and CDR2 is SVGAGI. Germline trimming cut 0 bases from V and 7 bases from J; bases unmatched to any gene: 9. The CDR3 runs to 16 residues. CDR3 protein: CASSYSPGGLKNEQFF. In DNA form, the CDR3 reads TGTGCCAGCAGTTACTCACCGGGAGGACTTAAGAATGAGCAGTTCTTC.

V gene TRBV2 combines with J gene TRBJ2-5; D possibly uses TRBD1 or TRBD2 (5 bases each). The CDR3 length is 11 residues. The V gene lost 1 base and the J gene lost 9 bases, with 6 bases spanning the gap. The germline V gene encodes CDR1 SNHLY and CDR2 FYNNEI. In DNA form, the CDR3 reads TGTGCCAGCAGTGAAGTGGGGGCCCAGTACTTC. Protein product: CASSEVGAQYF.

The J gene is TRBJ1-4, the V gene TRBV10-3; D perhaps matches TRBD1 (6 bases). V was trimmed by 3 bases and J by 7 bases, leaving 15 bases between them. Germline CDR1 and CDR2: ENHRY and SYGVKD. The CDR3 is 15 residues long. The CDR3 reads CAISDVYRESEKLFF. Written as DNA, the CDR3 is TGTGCCATCAGTGACGTATACAGGGAGAGTGAAAAACTGTTTTTT.

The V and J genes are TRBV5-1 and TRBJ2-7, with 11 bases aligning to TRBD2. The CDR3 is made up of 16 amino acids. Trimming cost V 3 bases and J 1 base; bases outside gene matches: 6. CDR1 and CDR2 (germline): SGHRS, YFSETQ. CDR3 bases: TGCGCCAGCAGCTACATGACTAGCGGGGTATCCTACGAGCAGTACTTC. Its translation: CASSYMTSGVSYEQYF.

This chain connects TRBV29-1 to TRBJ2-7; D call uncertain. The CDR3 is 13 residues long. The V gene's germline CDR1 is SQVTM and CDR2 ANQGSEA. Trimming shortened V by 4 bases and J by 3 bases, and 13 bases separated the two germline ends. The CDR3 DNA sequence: TGCAGCGTTGCAGGCAGAACACGCTACGAGCAGTACTTC. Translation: CSVAGRTRYEQYF.

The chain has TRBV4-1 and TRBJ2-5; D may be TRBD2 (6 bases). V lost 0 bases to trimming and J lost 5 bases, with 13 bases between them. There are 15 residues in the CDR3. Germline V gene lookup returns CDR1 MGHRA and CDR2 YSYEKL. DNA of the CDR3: TGCGCCAGCAGCCAAGACAGGAGGGGTGTGGAGACCCAGTACTTC. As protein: CASSQDRRGVETQYF.

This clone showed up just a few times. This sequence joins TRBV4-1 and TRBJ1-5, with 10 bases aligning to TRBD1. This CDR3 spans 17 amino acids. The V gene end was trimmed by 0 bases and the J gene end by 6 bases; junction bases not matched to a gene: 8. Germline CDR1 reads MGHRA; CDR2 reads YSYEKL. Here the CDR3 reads CASSQDPETGGFQPQHF. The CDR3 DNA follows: TGCGCCAGCAGCCAAGATCCAGAGACAGGGGGCTTTCAGCCCCAGCATTTT.

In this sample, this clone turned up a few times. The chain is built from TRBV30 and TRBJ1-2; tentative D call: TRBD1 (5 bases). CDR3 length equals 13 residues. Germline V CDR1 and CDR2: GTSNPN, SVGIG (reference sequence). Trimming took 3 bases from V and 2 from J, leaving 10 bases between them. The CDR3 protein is CAWRGVGNYGYTF. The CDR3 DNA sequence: TGTGCCTGGAGAGGGGTCGGGAACTATGGCTACACCTTC.

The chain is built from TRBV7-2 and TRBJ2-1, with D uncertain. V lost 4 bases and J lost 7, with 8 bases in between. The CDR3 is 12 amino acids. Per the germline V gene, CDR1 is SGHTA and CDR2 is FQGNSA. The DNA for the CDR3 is TGTGCCAGCAGCTCGACGGGTAATGAGCAGTTCTTC. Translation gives CASSSTGNEQFF.

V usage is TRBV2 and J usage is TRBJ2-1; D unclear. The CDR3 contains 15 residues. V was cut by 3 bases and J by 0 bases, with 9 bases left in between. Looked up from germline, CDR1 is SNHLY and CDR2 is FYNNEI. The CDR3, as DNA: TGTGCCAGCAGTGATGGGTCCCTCTCCTACAATGAGCAGTTCTTC. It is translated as CASSDGSLSYNEQFF. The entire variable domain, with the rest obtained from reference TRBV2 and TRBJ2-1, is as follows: EPEVTQTPSHQVTQMGQEVILRCVPISNHLYFYWYRQILGQKVEFLVSFYNNEISEKSEIFDDQFSVERPDGSNFTLKIRSTKLEDSAMYFCASSDGSLSYNEQFFGPGTRLTVL.

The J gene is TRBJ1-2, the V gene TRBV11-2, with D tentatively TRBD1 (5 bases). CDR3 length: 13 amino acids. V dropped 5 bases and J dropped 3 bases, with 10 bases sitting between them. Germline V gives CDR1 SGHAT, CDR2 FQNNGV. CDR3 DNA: TGTGCCAGCAGCCCTACAGGTGACTATGGCTACACCTTC. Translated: CASSPTGDYGYTF.

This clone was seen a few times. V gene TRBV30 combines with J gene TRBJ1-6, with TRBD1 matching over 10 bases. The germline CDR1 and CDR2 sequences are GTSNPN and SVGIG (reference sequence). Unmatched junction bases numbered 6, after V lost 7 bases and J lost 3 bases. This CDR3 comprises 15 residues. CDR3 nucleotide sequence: TGTGCCTCCTCGGGACAGGGGCTCTATAATTCACCCCTCCACTTT. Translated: CASSGQGLYNSPLHF.

CDR3: CASSSTQLAGDTQYF. The CDR3 DNA follows: TGTGCCAGCAGTTCGACCCAGTTGGCGGGGGATACGCAGTATTTT. The rearrangement uses TRBV7-3 and TRBJ2-3; possible D gene TRBD2, 6 bases. V lost 6 bases to trimming and J lost 6 bases, with 19 bases between them. There are 15 residues in the CDR3. Germline CDR1 and CDR2: SGHTA and FQGTGA. The full variable domain, its missing parts supplied by reference TRBV7-3 and TRBJ2-3, is GAGVSQTPSNKVTEKGKYVELRCDPISGHTALYWYRQSLGQGPEFLIYFQGTGAADDSGLPNDRFFAVRPEGSVSTLKIQRTERGDSAVYLCASSSTQLAGDTQYFGPGTRLTVL.

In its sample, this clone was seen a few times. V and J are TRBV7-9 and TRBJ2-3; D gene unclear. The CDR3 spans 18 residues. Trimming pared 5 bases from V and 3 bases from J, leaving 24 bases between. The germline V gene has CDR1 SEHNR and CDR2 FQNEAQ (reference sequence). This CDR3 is CASSPTRVLLMGTDTQYF. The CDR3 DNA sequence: TGTGCCAGCAGCCCTACCCGGGTTCTACTAATGGGGACAGATACGCAGTATTTT.

The CDR3 spells CASSLQGYWGYTF. In DNA form, the CDR3 reads TGTGCCAGCAGTCTACAGGGATATTGGGGCTACACCTTC. The V and J genes are TRBV6-6 and TRBJ1-2; D possibly corresponds to TRBD1 (6 bases). The CDR3 spans 13 residues. The V gene lost 5 bases and the J gene lost 8 bases, with 15 bases spanning the gap. Germline loops: CDR1 MNHNY, CDR2 SVGAGI (reference sequence).

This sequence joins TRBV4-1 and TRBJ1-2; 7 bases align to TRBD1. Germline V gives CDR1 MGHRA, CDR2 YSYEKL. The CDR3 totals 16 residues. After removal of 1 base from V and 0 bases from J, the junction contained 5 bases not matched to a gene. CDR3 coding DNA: TGCGCCAGCAGCCAAGTATACGGGACAGCTAACTATGGCTACACCTTC. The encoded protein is CASSQVYGTANYGYTF.

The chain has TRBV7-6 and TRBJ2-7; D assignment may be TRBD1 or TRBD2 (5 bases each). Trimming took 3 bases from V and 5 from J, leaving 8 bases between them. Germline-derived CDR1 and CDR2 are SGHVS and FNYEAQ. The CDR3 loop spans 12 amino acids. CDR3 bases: TGTGCCAGCAGCTTGGGGCGGGACGAGCAGTACTTC. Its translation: CASSLGRDEQYF.

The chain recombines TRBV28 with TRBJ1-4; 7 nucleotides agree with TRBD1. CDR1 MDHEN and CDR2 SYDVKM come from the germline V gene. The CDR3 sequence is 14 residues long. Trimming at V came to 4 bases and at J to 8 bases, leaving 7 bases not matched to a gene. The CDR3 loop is CASSSPGGGEKLFF. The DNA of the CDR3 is TGTGCCAGCAGTTCCCCAGGGGGAGGAGAAAAACTGTTTTTT.

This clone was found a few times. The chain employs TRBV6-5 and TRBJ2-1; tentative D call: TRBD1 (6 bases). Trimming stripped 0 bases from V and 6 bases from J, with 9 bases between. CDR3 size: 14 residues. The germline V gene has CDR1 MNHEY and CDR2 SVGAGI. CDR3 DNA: TGTGCCAGCAGTTACTCGGGCAGGGGCAATGAGCAGTTCTTC. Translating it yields CASSYSGRGNEQFF.

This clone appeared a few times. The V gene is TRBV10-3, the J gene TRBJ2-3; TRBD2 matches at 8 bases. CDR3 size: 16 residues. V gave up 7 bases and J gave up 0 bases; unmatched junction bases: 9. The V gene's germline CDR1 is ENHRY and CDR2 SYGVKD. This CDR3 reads CAINRGSGDSTDTQYF. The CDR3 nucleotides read TGTGCCATCAACCGAGGTAGCGGGGACAGCACAGATACGCAGTATTTT.

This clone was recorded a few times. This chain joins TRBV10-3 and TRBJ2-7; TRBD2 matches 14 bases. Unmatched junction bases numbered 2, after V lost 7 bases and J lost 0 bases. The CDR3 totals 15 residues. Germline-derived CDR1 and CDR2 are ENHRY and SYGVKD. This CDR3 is CAITGTSGGSYEQYF. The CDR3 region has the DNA TGTGCCATCACCGGGACTAGCGGGGGCTCCTACGAGCAGTACTTC.

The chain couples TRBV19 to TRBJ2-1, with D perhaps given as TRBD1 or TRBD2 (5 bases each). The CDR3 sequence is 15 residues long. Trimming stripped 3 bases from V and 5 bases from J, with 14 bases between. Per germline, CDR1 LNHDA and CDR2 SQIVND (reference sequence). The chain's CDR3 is CASSMRRDGNNEQFF. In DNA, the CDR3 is TGTGCCAGTAGTATGCGCCGGGACGGAAACAATGAGCAGTTCTTC.

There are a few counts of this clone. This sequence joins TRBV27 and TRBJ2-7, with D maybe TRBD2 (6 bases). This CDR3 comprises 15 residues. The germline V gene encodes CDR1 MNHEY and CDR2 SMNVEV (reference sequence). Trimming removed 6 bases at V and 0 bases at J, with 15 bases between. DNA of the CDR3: TGTGCCAGCAGAGGGGTGGAGGGGAGCTCCTACGAGCAGTACTTC. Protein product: CASRGVEGSSYEQYF.

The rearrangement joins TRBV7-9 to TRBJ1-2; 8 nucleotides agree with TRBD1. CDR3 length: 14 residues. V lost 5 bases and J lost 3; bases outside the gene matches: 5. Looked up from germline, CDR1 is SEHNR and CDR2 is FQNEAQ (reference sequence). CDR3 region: CASSPGTGDYGYTF. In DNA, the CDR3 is TGTGCCAGCAGCCCGGGGACAGGAGACTATGGCTACACCTTC.